One and the same sample provided the 18 T cell receptor beta chains below, sequenced in a study of T cell responses to AZD1222 COVID-19 vaccine. Measured with immunoSEQ multiplex PCR; TCRdb has only the in-frame clones, and not every one. Found here are under 150,000 clones, roughly 92% of them singletons; the top ten hold roughly 0.9%. Sequences were derived from peripheral blood, sampled on day 0 of AZD1222 vaccination. The receptors derive from an adult in good health.

This chain links TRBV6-6 with TRBJ2-7; D remains unclear. Germline values: CDR1 MNHNY, CDR2 SVGAGI (reference sequence). This CDR3 is 12 amino acids long. Trimming shortened V by 3 bases and J by 2 bases, and 5 bases separated the two germline ends. CDR3 protein: CASSYSPYEQYF. CDR3 DNA sequence: TGTGCCAGCAGTTATTCCCCCTACGAGCAGTACTTC.

The chain has TRBV5-1 and TRBJ1-2; D ambiguous. There are 14 residues in the CDR3. Between the trimmed V and J ends, which lost 2 bases and 1 base, there was a span of 9 bases. Germline-derived CDR1 and CDR2 are SGHRS and YFSETQ. The CDR3 coding sequence is TGCGCCAGCAGCTTAAGAGAAAATAACTATGGCTACACCTTC. Its translation is CASSLRENNYGYTF.

The chain is built from TRBV6-5 and TRBJ2-7, with D perhaps TRBD1 or TRBD2 (5 bases each). Trimming removed 6 bases from V and 2 bases from J, with 14 bases in between. This CDR3 contains 14 residues. Germline V lookup: CDR1 MNHEY, CDR2 SVGAGI. The CDR3 sequence is CASSHGTGTYEQYF. The CDR3 region has the DNA TGTGCCAGCAGCCACGGGACGGGAACCTACGAGCAGTACTTC.

This CDR3 is CASSPSRQHIGAFF. The CDR3 nucleotides are TGTGCCAGTAGTCCTAGTAGACAGCACATCGGAGCTTTCTTT. The chain links TRBV19 to TRBJ1-1; perhaps TRBD1 as D (5 bases). Germline CDR1 LNHDA, CDR2 SQIVND (reference sequence). The CDR3 sequence is 14 residues long. V was pared by 5 bases and J by 10 bases, with 20 bases between.

The rearrangement joins TRBV6-2 or TRBV6-3 to TRBJ2-1, with 7 bases aligning to TRBD1. The length of the CDR3 is 15 residues. Germline V gene sequence: CDR1 MNHEY, CDR2 SVGEGT. V dropped 4 bases and J dropped 10; count of bases not matched to a gene: 13. The CDR3 is CASSFPLGQGVEQFF. CDR3 in DNA: TGTGCCAGCAGTTTCCCCCTCGGCCAGGGGGTAGAGCAGTTCTTC.

V usage is TRBV5-6 and J usage is TRBJ2-1; D not certain. Per germline, CDR1 SGHDT and CDR2 YYEEEE. The V end lost 2 bases, the J end lost 4 bases, and 1 base lay between the germline ends. The CDR3 extends over 11 amino acids. The CDR3 DNA reads TGTGCCAGCAGCTTATACAATGAGCAGTTCTTC. Protein sequence: CASSLYNEQFF.

There are a few counts of this clone. The chain employs TRBV7-8 and TRBJ2-2; D is uncertain. The V gene lost 2 bases and the J gene lost 4 bases, with 8 bases spanning the gap. This CDR3 is 14 amino acids long. The V gene's germline CDR1 is SGHVS and CDR2 FQNEAQ. CDR3 in DNA: TGTGCCAGCAGCTTAAACACCGGCACCGGGGAGCTGTTTTTT. This encodes CASSLNTGTGELFF.

This chain uses TRBV10-1 with TRBJ1-1; TRBD1 matches at 7 bases. The germline V gene has CDR1 WNHNN and CDR2 SYGVQD (reference sequence). V was pared by 8 bases and J by 4 bases, with 13 bases of the junction left unmatched. The CDR3 spans 15 residues. The CDR3, as DNA: TGCGCCAGCCCGGGTCAGGGGGGCCGCTCCACTGAAGCTTTCTTT. It is translated as CASPGQGGRSTEAFF.

This chain connects TRBV5-1 to TRBJ1-2; 7 bases line up with TRBD1. This CDR3 has 14 residues. CDR1 is SGHRS, CDR2 YFSETQ, per germline. After removal of 3 bases from V and 3 bases from J, the junction contained 5 bases not matched to a gene. DNA for the CDR3: TGCGCCAGCAGCTCGCGACAGGGTGACTATGGCTACACCTTC. Amino acid sequence: CASSSRQGDYGYTF.

The chain links TRBV18 to TRBJ1-1, with unresolved D. The germline gives CDR1 KGHSH, CDR2 LQKENI. V was cut by 0 bases and J by 3 bases, with 8 bases left in between. This CDR3 is 14 amino acids long. The CDR3 spells CASSPPYGDTEAFF. CDR3 nucleotides: TGTGCCAGCTCACCACCGTACGGGGACACTGAAGCTTTCTTT.

The chain joins TRBV5-1 to TRBJ2-3; no firm D call. The CDR3 is 13 residues long. The germline V gene has CDR1 SGHRS and CDR2 YFSETQ. V was cut by 1 base and J by 6 bases, with 9 bases left in between. This CDR3 is CASSLQGGDTQYF. The CDR3 DNA reads as TGCGCCAGCAGCTTGCAAGGCGGCGATACGCAGTATTTT.

This rearrangement joins TRBV10-2 to TRBJ1-2, with D perhaps TRBD1 (5 bases). The ends were cut back, 2 bases at V and 7 bases at J, with 14 bases in the middle. There are 14 residues in the CDR3. Germline-derived CDR1 and CDR2 are WSHSY and SAAADI. CDR3 residues: CASSEPGTTGGYTF. The CDR3 DNA sequence: TGCGCCAGCAGTGAGCCCGGGACTACGGGTGGCTACACCTTC.

The rearrangement uses TRBV2 and TRBJ1-3, with D unclear. CDR1 and CDR2 from the germline V gene are SNHLY and FYNNEI. The CDR3 is 15 amino acids. The V gene lost 7 bases and the J gene lost 2 bases, with 15 bases spanning the gap. CDR3 protein: CASTFGLSTGNTIYF. CDR3 nucleotide sequence: TGTGCCAGCACCTTCGGACTGTCAACTGGAAACACCATATATTTT.

J is TRBJ1-3 and V is TRBV6-5, with 8 nucleotides matching TRBD1. The CDR3 is 16 amino acids. Germline assignment: CDR1 MNHEY and CDR2 SVGAGI. With 0 bases clipped from V and 2 bases from J, the junction kept 3 bases outside the gene matches. CDR3 protein: CASSYSWTGTGNTIYF. The CDR3 DNA reads as TGTGCCAGCAGTTACTCGTGGACAGGGACTGGAAACACCATATATTTT.

The sample holds one count of this clone. The gene calls are TRBV5-1 and TRBJ2-2, with a tentative D call TRBD1 (5 bases). Trimming removed 4 bases at V and 5 bases at J, with 9 bases between. Germline CDR1 SGHRS, CDR2 YFSETQ. The CDR3 length is 13 residues. CDR3 in DNA: TGCGCCAGCAGCCTGACAGAAACCGGGGAGCTGTTTTTT. As protein: CASSLTETGELFF.

The chain carries TRBV6-5 and TRBJ2-1; D call uncertain. The V end was cut by 6 bases, the J end by 4 bases, with 4 bases between. This CDR3 is built from 11 residues. The V gene's germline CDR1 is MNHEY and CDR2 SVGAGI. CDR3 loop: CASRTYNEQFF. DNA for the CDR3: TGTGCCAGCAGAACGTACAATGAGCAGTTCTTC.

This clone was picked up one time. The CDR3 DNA follows: TGTGCCAGTAGTACCACAGGGGCTTTCAATCAGCCCCAGCATTTT. It translates to CASSTTGAFNQPQHF. This chain connects TRBV19 to TRBJ1-5; 7 nucleotides line up with TRBD1. Germline CDR1 LNHDA, CDR2 SQIVND (reference sequence). The CDR3 length is 15 residues. Losses at the gene ends were 4 bases for V and 3 bases for J; bases not matched to a gene: 6.

This chain links TRBV3-1 (or the pseudogene TRBV3-2) with TRBJ2-7; possibly TRBD2 for D (5 bases). The CDR3 sequence is 16 residues long. V shed 4 bases and J shed 2 bases, with 18 bases lying between them. Germline V CDR1 and CDR2: LGHDT, YNNKEL (reference sequence). CDR3: CASSPLPGMRTYEQYF. CDR3 in DNA: TGTGCCAGCAGCCCGCTCCCGGGAATGCGGACCTACGAGCAGTACTTC.